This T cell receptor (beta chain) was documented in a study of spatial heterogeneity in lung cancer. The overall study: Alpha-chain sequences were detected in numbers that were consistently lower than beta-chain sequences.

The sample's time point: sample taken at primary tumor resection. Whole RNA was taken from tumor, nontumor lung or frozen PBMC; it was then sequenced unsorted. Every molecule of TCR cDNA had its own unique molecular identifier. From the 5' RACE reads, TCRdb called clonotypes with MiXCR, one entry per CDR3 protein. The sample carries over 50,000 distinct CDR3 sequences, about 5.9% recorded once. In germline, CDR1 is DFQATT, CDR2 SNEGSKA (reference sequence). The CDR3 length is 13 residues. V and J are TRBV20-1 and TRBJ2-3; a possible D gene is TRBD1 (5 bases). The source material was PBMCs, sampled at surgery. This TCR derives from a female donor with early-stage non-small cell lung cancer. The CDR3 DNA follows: TGCAGCTTGGGGCTAGGTAGCACAGATACGCAGTATTTT. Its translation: CSLGLGSTDTQYF.